This T cell receptor beta chain was documented in a study of Graves' ophthalmopathy and Graves' hyperthyroidism. A duration under 3 months, NOSPECS ≥4, CAS ≥3 and moderate-to-severe activity characterized the donors with ophthalmopathy. Researchers turned away patients with other autoimmune diseases, uncontrolled infections, pregnancy or lactation. From fresh peripheral blood, 8 to 10 ml in volume, the PBMCs were obtained. Scientists amplified the TCR beta CDR3 regions from RNA transcripts. First-round RT-PCR relied on HTBI primers, and a second-round multiplex PCR came next. TCRdb used MiXCR to reprocess the multiplex PCR reads, holding one entry per CDR3 protein. The sample lists about 480,000 distinct CDR3 sequences; under 15% were seen once. The germline V gene has CDR1 DFQATT and CDR2 SNEGSKA (reference sequence). V shed 5 bases and J shed 0 bases, with 17 bases lying between them. The CDR3 consists of 15 residues.

The chain joins TRBV20-1 to TRBJ2-7, with D perhaps TRBD1 or TRBD2 (6 bases each). Sequencing was carried out using blood. This receptor was identified in a woman aged 25 to 39 with Graves' ophthalmopathy. The CDR3 reads CSAPIGGSSSYEQYF. CDR3 DNA: TGCAGTGCTCCTATCGGGGGCTCTAGCTCCTACGAGCAGTACTTC.